Each of the 22 T cell receptor beta chains below was sequenced from the same sample in a study of shared T cell receptors in the human thymus. Sequencing was performed with immunoSEQ multiplex PCR; in TCRdb, only in-frame clones are kept and a portion is missing. The table lists 600,000 to 900,000 clones, approximately 85% of them singletons. These data also featured in a second study, about human thymus T cells.

Specimen: thymocytes. These TCRs come from a girl less than two years old with a congenital heart defect.

The chain is built from TRBV27 and TRBJ2-1; perhaps TRBD1 as D (5 bases). V lost 6 bases, J lost 1 base, and 19 bases lay in between. There are 17 residues in the CDR3. Germline V gives CDR1 MNHEY, CDR2 SMNVEV (reference sequence). The CDR3 protein is CASSPFGRATSYNEQFF. CDR3 DNA sequence: TGTGCCAGCAGCCCCTTCGGCAGGGCTACTTCCTACAATGAGCAGTTCTTC.

This sequence joins TRBV14 and TRBJ1-2, with D unresolved. V lost 0 bases and J lost 4, with 15 bases in between. The CDR3 totals 16 residues. Germline V gene lookup returns CDR1 SGHDN and CDR2 FVKESK. CDR3 nucleotides: TGTGCCAGCAGCCAAGATGGTGAGGCCTCCTTCTATGGCTACACCTTC. Translation gives CASSQDGEASFYGYTF.

The chain links TRBV18 to TRBJ1-2; D is ambiguous. Germline V CDR1 and CDR2: KGHSH, LQKENI. The V end was cut by 2 bases, the J end by 5 bases, with 6 bases between. The CDR3 has 12 residues. CDR3 DNA: TGTGCCAGCTCACCAACACCATATGGCTACACCTTC. The encoded protein is CASSPTPYGYTF.

This clone was observed a handful of times. The CDR3 sequence is CASGKTGFEAFF. The CDR3 DNA is TGTGCCAGCGGGAAAACAGGGTTCGAAGCTTTCTTT. This chain joins TRBV2 and TRBJ1-1; maybe TRBD1 (6 bases). V lost 8 bases, J lost 8 bases, and 15 bases lay in between. Looked up from germline, CDR1 is SNHLY and CDR2 is FYNNEI. The CDR3 covers 12 residues.

The CDR3 bases are TGTGCCACCTCAGGTGGCAGGGGAAGGGACTATGGCTACACCTTC. Translated: CATSGGRGRDYGYTF. This chain connects TRBV19 to TRBJ1-2; D might be TRBD1 (6 bases). CDR3 length: 15 residues. The V gene lost 10 bases and the J gene lost 3 bases, with 21 bases spanning the gap. Germline V lookup: CDR1 LNHDA, CDR2 SQIVND (reference sequence). The complete variable domain, with remaining parts taken from reference TRBV19 and TRBJ1-2, reads DGGITQSPKYLFRKEGQNVTLSCEQNLNHDAMYWYRQDPGQGLRLIYYSQIVNDFQKGDIAEGYSVSREKKESFPLTVTSAQKNPTAFYLCATSGGRGRDYGYTFGSGTRLTVV.

The J gene is TRBJ2-7, the V gene TRBV5-5, with a possible D match to TRBD1 (6 bases). There are 14 residues in the CDR3. Germline V gene data show CDR1 as SGHKS and CDR2 as YYEKEE (reference sequence). V lost 4 bases, J lost 2 bases, and 13 bases lay in between. The CDR3 sequence: CASSLGTKTYEQYF. The CDR3 DNA is TGTGCCAGCAGCCTCGGGACAAAAACCTACGAGCAGTACTTC. Full variable domain (outside the CDR3, taken from reference TRBV5-5 and TRBJ2-7): DAGVTQSPTHLIKTRGQQVTLRCSPISGHKSVSWYQQVLGQGPQFIFQYYEKEERGRGNFPDRFSARQFPNYSSELNVNALLLGDSALYLCASSLGTKTYEQYFGPGTRLTVT.

The gene calls are TRBV6-1 and TRBJ2-2; D gene unclear. Germline CDR1 MNHNS, CDR2 SASEGT. The V end lost 7 bases, the J end lost 6 bases, and 9 bases lay between the germline ends. This CDR3 has 12 amino acids. In nucleotides, the CDR3 is TGTGCCAGCACCGGTCCCGCCGGGGAGCTGTTTTTT. Amino acids: CASTGPAGELFF.

This chain links TRBV1 with TRBJ2-1; no DNA check was done on the table's D call, TRBD2. TRBV1 constitutes a pseudogene. This CDR3 is 15 amino acids long. CDR3 sequence: CTSSLRASVYNEQFF. For the CDR3, the DNA is TGCACCAGCAGCCTTCGGGCTAGCGTCTACAATGAGCAGTTCTTC.

V and J are TRBV4-1 and TRBJ1-2; D ambiguous. The ends were cut back, 0 bases at V and 8 bases at J, with 13 bases in the middle. CDR3 length: 14 amino acids. Germline loops: CDR1 MGHRA, CDR2 YSYEKL. CDR3 in DNA: TGCGCCAGCAGCCAAGAGTCGATGAGGTCGGGCTACACCTTC. Amino acids: CASSQESMRSGYTF.

The chain joins TRBV5-1 to TRBJ1-1; 8 bases align to TRBD1. The J segment lost 8 bases and the V segment lost 4 bases, leaving 10 bases of the junction unmatched. The CDR3 consists of 14 residues. Germline CDR1 and CDR2: SGHRS and YFSETQ. CDR3 sequence: CASSQHIRDREAFF. In DNA, the CDR3 is TGCGCCAGCAGCCAACATATCCGGGACAGGGAAGCTTTCTTT. Based on the CDR3 plus reference TRBV5-1 and TRBJ1-1, the full variable domain is KAGVTQTPRYLIKTRGQQVTLSCSPISGHRSVSWYQQTPGQGLQFLFEYFSETQRNKGNFPGRFSGRQFSNSRSEMNVSTLELGDSALYLCASSQHIRDREAFFGQGTRLTVV.

The V and J genes are TRBV4-3 and TRBJ1-3; perhaps TRBD1 as D (5 bases). Germline CDR1 LGHNA, CDR2 YSLEER. The CDR3 is 17 amino acids. V dropped 1 base and J dropped 2 bases, with 15 bases sitting between them. CDR3 amino acids: CASSQGLRAPTGNTIYF. DNA for the CDR3: TGCGCCAGCAGCCAAGGTCTCAGGGCCCCAACTGGAAACACCATATATTTT.

The chain couples TRBV7-4 to TRBJ2-3; TRBD1 is a possible D gene (5 bases). V lost 5 bases, J lost 2 bases, and 20 bases lay in between. CDR1 SGHVT and CDR2 SQSDAQ come from the germline V gene. The CDR3 runs 17 residues. The CDR3 DNA follows: TGTGCCAGCAGCCACATAAAGGGGTATAATCACACAGATACGCAGTATTTT. Protein product: CASSHIKGYNHTDTQYF.

The chain recombines TRBV4-1 with TRBJ2-1; D not certain. From germline, CDR1 is MGHRA and CDR2 YSYEKL. Trimming cost V 2 bases and J 0 bases, with 23 bases left between them. CDR3 length equals 20 residues. CDR3 DNA sequence: TGCGCCAGCAGCCAATCCTCGCCACAAGAACAGCTCCTCTCCTACAATGAGCAGTTCTTC. It encodes CASSQSSPQEQLLSYNEQFF.

This chain joins TRBV7-9 and TRBJ1-2, with D possibly matching TRBD1 (6 bases). The CDR3 totals 12 residues. CDR1 and CDR2 (germline): SEHNR, FQNEAQ (reference sequence). V lost 5 bases and J 6 bases, leaving 10 bases between the germline ends. CDR3 in amino acids: CASSLRTDGYTF. Written as DNA, the CDR3 is TGTGCCAGCAGCCTTAGGACAGATGGCTACACCTTC.

This clone has only a few counts. J is TRBJ1-1 and V is TRBV5-1; a weak D match, TRBD1 (6 bases). The CDR3 totals 12 residues. With 4 bases removed from V and 11 bases from J, the gap between germline ends came to 15 bases. Germline loops: CDR1 SGHRS, CDR2 YFSETQ. In nucleotides, the CDR3 is TGCGCCAGCAGCGTTGAGGCAGGGGACGCTTTCTTT. This codes for CASSVEAGDAFF.

J is TRBJ1-2 and V is TRBV5-6; tentatively, D is TRBD1 (6 bases). CDR1 and CDR2 (germline): SGHDT, YYEEEE. V lost 4 bases, J lost 8 bases, and 15 bases lay in between. The CDR3 totals 13 residues. In DNA form, the CDR3 reads TGTGCCAGCAGCCACGTAGGGGGTGAGGGCTACACCTTC. The encoded protein is CASSHVGGEGYTF.

This clone was seen only a few times. The chain carries TRBV9 and TRBJ2-1; the D gene is possibly TRBD2 (6 bases). Germline CDR1 SGDLS, CDR2 YYNGEE. Trimming removed 0 bases at V and 10 bases at J, with 17 bases between. CDR3 length: 15 amino acids. In nucleotides, the CDR3 is TGTGCCAGCAGCGTAGGACGGGGGAGCGCCGGGGAGCAGTTCTTC. The encoded protein is CASSVGRGSAGEQFF.

The rearrangement joins TRBV9 to TRBJ1-2; D not certain. The V gene lost 3 bases and the J gene lost 7 bases, with 19 bases spanning the gap. The CDR3 consists of 15 residues. CDR1 and CDR2 from the germline V gene are SGDLS and YYNGEE. The chain's CDR3 is CASSGAWWLPGGYTF. The DNA for the CDR3 is TGTGCCAGCAGCGGTGCATGGTGGCTCCCAGGTGGCTACACCTTC.

The rearrangement links TRBV5-5 to TRBJ1-2; D is perhaps TRBD1 (5 bases). Germline CDR1 reads SGHKS; CDR2 reads YYEKEE (reference sequence). The V end was cut by 4 bases, the J end by 4 bases, with 20 bases between. The CDR3 sequence is 16 residues long. The CDR3 sequence: CASSEGRVGQTYGYTF. The CDR3 coding sequence is TGTGCCAGCAGCGAAGGACGTGTGGGGCAAACCTATGGCTACACCTTC.

The genes are TRBV7-9 and TRBJ2-2; 9 nucleotides agree with TRBD1. The CDR3 has 18 amino acids. The V segment lost 5 bases and the J segment 1 base; nucleotides outside the gene matches: 11. Germline CDR1 is SEHNR and CDR2 is FQNEAQ (reference sequence). CDR3 sequence reads: CASSRAKPGQGNTGELFF. For the CDR3, the DNA is TGTGCCAGCAGCCGCGCCAAACCGGGACAGGGGAACACCGGGGAGCTGTTTTTT.

Written as DNA, the CDR3 is TGTGCCAGCATCCCCCGCGGACAACCGGCACCCTCCTATGGCTACACCTTC. Its translation is CASIPRGQPAPSYGYTF. This chain connects TRBV2 to TRBJ1-2, with D perhaps TRBD1 (5 bases). The V end was cut by 7 bases, the J end by 4 bases, with 25 bases between. This CDR3 is built from 17 residues. Germline-derived CDR1 and CDR2 are SNHLY and FYNNEI. The variable domain in full, with the rest retrieved from reference TRBV2 and TRBJ1-2, is EPEVTQTPSHQVTQMGQEVILRCVPISNHLYFYWYRQILGQKVEFLVSFYNNEISEKSEIFDDQFSVERPDGSNFTLKIRSTKLEDSAMYFCASIPRGQPAPSYGYTFGSGTRLTVV.

The chain combines TRBV5-1 with TRBJ1-1, with D tentatively TRBD1 (6 bases). The V end lost 5 bases, the J end lost 10 bases, and 24 bases lay between the germline ends. The CDR3 runs 15 residues. Germline V CDR1 and CDR2: SGHRS, YFSETQ. The CDR3 protein is CASRRDKTGGKRAFF. CDR3 DNA sequence: TGCGCCAGCAGACGGGATAAGACAGGCGGTAAGAGAGCTTTCTTT.